The sequence of this TCR beta chain was determined in a study of cytomegalovirus exposure and HLA in healthy donors. Study in general: Roughly 180 million T cells yielded 117 million unique TCR beta sequences, as an earlier analysis found. Study results and caveats: Later on, an analysis showed TCR association rates differing by HLA locus, with DRB1 the most and HLA-C the fewest.

The V and J ends lost 2 bases and 10 bases, in that order; junction bases with no gene match: 7. Germline V gene data show CDR1 as KGHSH and CDR2 as LQKENI. The CDR3 sequence is 14 residues long. Note on this clone: Its antigen is not identified.

PCR amplification relied on 60 Vbeta primers (plus 13 Jbeta primers). Assay used: immunoSEQ multiplex PCR; TCRdb lists only in-frame clones, some missing. The data contain some 160,000 clones, roughly 80% of them seen just once; the ten biggest clones take up 4% to 4.5%. This sequence originates from a woman in her forties in good health and CMV-seropositive. Sequencing was done on a sample of PBMCs. The V call is TRBV18, the J call TRBJ2-1, with TRBD2 identical over 8 bases. The CDR3 region is CASSPITSGREQFF. The CDR3 DNA is TGTGCCAGCTCACCAATAACTAGCGGCCGGGAGCAGTTCTTC.